Listed here are 8 T cell receptor beta chains from one sample, sequenced in a study of T cells in Graves' hyperthyroidism and ophthalmopathy. RNA transcripts yielded amplified TCR beta CDR3 regions. Carried out on the TCR CDR3, a first-round RT-PCR used the HTBI primer set. TCRdb reanalysed the multiplex PCR reads using MiXCR and keeps one entry per CDR3 protein. This sample has about 480,000 distinct CDR3 sequences, with approximately 25% found just once. Sequenced material: blood. The origin of the receptors is a woman in her thirties with Graves' ophthalmopathy.

The genes are TRBV2 and TRBJ1-1; D not certain. V gave up 2 bases and J gave up 4 bases, with 8 bases separating them. Germline-derived CDR1 and CDR2 are SNHLY and FYNNEI. This CDR3 spans 13 amino acids. CDR3 residues: CASSESVSTEAFF. In DNA form, the CDR3 reads TGTGCCAGCAGTGAATCGGTGAGCACTGAAGCTTTCTTT.

This clonotype showed up many times. This rearrangement joins TRBV2 to TRBJ2-7; D uncertain. Germline V gene data show CDR1 as SNHLY and CDR2 as FYNNEI. The CDR3 has 12 amino acids. V shed 6 bases and J shed 2 bases, with 8 bases lying between them. Here the CDR3 DNA reads TGTGCCAGCAGCCGAGATACCTACGAGCAGTACTTC. Translated, it gives CASSRDTYEQYF.

This clonotype came up once. The V call is TRBV10-3, the J call TRBJ2-7; 10 bases align to TRBD1. This CDR3 contains 14 residues. With 4 bases clipped from V and 7 bases from J, the junction kept 7 bases outside the gene matches. Germline V gene data show CDR1 as ENHRY and CDR2 as SYGVKD. Here the CDR3 DNA reads TGTGCCATCAGTGGCGGGACAGGGGTTGGGGAGCAGTACTTC. This sequence encodes CAISGGTGVGEQYF.

This clonotype came up many times. V usage is TRBV6-2 or TRBV6-3 and J usage is TRBJ2-2; no definite D call. Germline V gives CDR1 MNHEY, CDR2 SVGEGT. The CDR3 loop spans 13 amino acids. V was cut by 6 bases and J by 1 base, with 6 bases left in between. The CDR3 region has the DNA TGTGCCAGCAGGCAGAGGAACACCGGGGAGCTGTTTTTT. Protein sequence: CASRQRNTGELFF.

This clonotype was detected ten times or more. The chain combines TRBV6-5 with TRBJ2-2; 7 positions agree with TRBD1. Per the germline V gene, CDR1 is MNHEY and CDR2 is SVGAGI. V lost 2 bases and J lost 7; bases outside the gene matches: 7. The CDR3 runs to 15 residues. Written as DNA, the CDR3 is TGTGCCAGCAGTTACACAGGGGTAACGGTCGGGGAGCTGTTTTTT. Protein: CASSYTGVTVGELFF.

This clonotype was found many times. The V and J genes are TRBV20-1 and TRBJ2-7; D uncertain. Between the trimmed V and J ends, which lost 0 bases and 5 bases, there was a span of 8 bases. CDR1 is DFQATT and CDR2 is SNEGSKA in the germline V gene (reference sequence). This CDR3 contains 12 residues. Written as DNA, the CDR3 is TGCAGTGCTAGAGACATTGACCACGAGCAGTACTTC. Amino acids: CSARDIDHEQYF.

This clonotype came up many times. The chain couples TRBV7-9 to TRBJ2-7; 7 positions match TRBD1. This CDR3 has 13 residues. Trimming at V came to 5 bases and at J to 9 bases, leaving 10 bases not matched to a gene. Germline CDR1 and CDR2: SEHNR and FQNEAQ (reference sequence). This CDR3 is CASSPGQAQGQYF. The CDR3 DNA sequence: TGTGCCAGCAGCCCTGGACAGGCTCAGGGGCAGTACTTC.

At least ten counts were recorded for this clonotype. V usage is TRBV20-1 and J usage is TRBJ2-7; tentatively, D is TRBD1 (5 bases). Trimming shortened V by 6 bases and J by 6 bases, and 15 bases separated the two germline ends. Germline values: CDR1 DFQATT, CDR2 SNEGSKA (reference sequence). The CDR3 length is 12 residues. The CDR3 DNA reads as TGCAGTGCGACAGCCCCGACCGTCGAGCAGTACTTC. Protein: CSATAPTVEQYF.